Here is one T cell receptor beta chain with its context. This entry belongs to a study of T cells in Graves' hyperthyroidism and ophthalmopathy. The hyperthyroidism was newly diagnosed and had lasted under 2 months; the patients were aged 18 to 65. Researchers barred patients who had uncontrolled infection, other autoimmune disease, pregnancy or lactation. The PBMCs were sourced from fresh peripheral blood (approximately 9 ml). Regions amplified from RNA transcripts were the TCR beta CDR3 regions. First-round RT-PCR of the TCR CDR3 relied on the HTBI primer set. TCRdb itself ran the multiplex PCR reads through MiXCR, one entry per CDR3 protein. Counted here are fewer than 350,000 distinct CDR3 sequences, roughly 15% occurring once; the ten biggest clones make up under 35%. The CDR3 has 14 residues. With 6 bases removed from V and 8 bases from J, the gap between germline ends came to 16 bases. CDR1 and CDR2 (germline): MDHEN, SYDVKM.

Sample: blood. The genes are TRBV28 and TRBJ2-2; tentatively, D is TRBD1 (5 bases). The clonotype originates from a woman aged 45-65 years with Graves' hyperthyroidism that later progressed to Graves' ophthalmopathy. The CDR3 sequence: CASRDLGGAGELFF. The CDR3, as DNA: TGTGCCAGCAGAGACCTTGGTGGGGCGGGGGAGCTGTTTTTT.